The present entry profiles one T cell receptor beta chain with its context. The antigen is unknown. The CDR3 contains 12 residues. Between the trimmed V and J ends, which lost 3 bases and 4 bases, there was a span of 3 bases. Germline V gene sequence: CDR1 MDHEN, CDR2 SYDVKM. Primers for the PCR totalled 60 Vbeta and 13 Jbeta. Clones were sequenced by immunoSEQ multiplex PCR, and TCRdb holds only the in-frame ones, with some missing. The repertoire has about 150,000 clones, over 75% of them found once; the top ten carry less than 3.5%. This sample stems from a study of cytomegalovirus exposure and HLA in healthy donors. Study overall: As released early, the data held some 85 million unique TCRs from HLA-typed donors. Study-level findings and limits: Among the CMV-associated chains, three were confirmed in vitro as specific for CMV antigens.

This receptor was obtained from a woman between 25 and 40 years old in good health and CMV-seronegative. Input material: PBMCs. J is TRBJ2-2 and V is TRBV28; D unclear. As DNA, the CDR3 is TGTGCCAGCAGTTTTAGCACCGGGGAGCTGTTTTTT. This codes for CASSFSTGELFF.